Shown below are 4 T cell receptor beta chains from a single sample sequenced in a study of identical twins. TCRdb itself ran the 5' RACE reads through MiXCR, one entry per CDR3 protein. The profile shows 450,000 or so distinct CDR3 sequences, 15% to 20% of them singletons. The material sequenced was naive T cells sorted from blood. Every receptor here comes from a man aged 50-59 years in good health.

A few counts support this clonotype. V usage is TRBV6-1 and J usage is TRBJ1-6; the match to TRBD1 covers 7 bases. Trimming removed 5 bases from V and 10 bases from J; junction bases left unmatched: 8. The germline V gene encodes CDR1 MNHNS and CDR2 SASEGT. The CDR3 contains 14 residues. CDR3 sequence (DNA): TGTGCCAGCAGTAGTCAGACAGGGATCTCACCCCTCCACTTT. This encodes CASSSQTGISPLHF.

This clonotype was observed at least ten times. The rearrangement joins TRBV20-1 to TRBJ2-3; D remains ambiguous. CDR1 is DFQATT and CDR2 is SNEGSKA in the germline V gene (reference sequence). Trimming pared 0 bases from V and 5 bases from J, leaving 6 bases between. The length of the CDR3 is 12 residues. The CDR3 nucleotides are TGCAGTGCTAGAGATCGGGTAGATACGCAGTATTTT. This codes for CSARDRVDTQYF.

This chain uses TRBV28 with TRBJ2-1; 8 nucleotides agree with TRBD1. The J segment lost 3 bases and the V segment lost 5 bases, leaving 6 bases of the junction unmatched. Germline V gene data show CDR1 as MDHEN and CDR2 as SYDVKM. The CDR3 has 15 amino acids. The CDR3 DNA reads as TGTGCCAGCAGTACCACAGGGGGGAACTACAATGAGCAGTTCTTC. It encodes CASSTTGGNYNEQFF.

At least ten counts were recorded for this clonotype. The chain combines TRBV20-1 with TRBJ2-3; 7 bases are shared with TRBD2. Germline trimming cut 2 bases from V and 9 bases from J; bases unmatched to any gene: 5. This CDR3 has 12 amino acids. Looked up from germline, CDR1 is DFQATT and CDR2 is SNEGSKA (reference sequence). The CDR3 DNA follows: TGCAGTGCTAGATCGAGCGGGATCACGCAGTATTTT. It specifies CSARSSGITQYF.